The rows below give T cell receptor beta chains drawn from one sample of a study of early T cells in non-severe SARS-CoV-2 infection. TCRdb processed the 5' RACE reads anew with MiXCR; each CDR3 protein has one entry. The sample holds about 33,000 distinct CDR3 sequences, less than 8.5% seen once. The sequenced sample was whole blood. Receptor source: an adult who was a healthcare worker with PCR-confirmed SARS-CoV-2 infection or an uninfected control (not recorded which). Both conserved end residues are part of each CDR3. The D gene is left open where the match is weak. Clone size is stated in some rows and not others, as once, few, many or a class when expanded.

d_gene | abundance | j_gene | v_gene | CDR3nt | CDR3aa
NA | few | TRBJ1-2 | TRBV3-1 | TGTGCCAGCAGCCAGGCAGATGGCTACACCTTC | CASSQADGYTF
NA | many | TRBJ1-5 | TRBV12-3/TRBV12-4 | TGTGCCAGCAGTTTAATCCATCAGCCCCAGCATTTT | CASSLIHQPQHF
NA | many | TRBJ1-6 | TRBV9 | TGTGCCAGCAGCGTAGATGGGGGGGCCGGTTCACCCCTCCACTTT | CASSVDGGAGSPLHF
TRBD2 | few | TRBJ2-7 | TRBV4-2 | TGTGCCAGCAGCCAAGAGGTCGGGGGGATCTTCTACGAGCAGTACTTC | CASSQEVGGIFYEQYF
TRBD2 | NA | TRBJ2-3 | TRBV20-1 | TGCAGTGCTAGTTCCACTAGCGCATTTAGCATAGATACGCAGTATTTT | CSASSTSAFSIDTQYF
NA | many | TRBJ2-2 | TRBV20-1 | TGCAGTGCTAGGTTTACCGGGGAGCTGTTTTTT | CSARFTGELFF
TRBD2 | few | TRBJ2-1 | TRBV27 | TGTGCCAGCAGTTTACGTGGACTAGCGGGTTACAATGAGCAGTTCTTC | CASSLRGLAGYNEQFF
NA | few | TRBJ2-5 | TRBV19 | TGTGCGTCCTCAGGCGGGCTTGGCTTGGAGACCCAGTACTTC | CASSGGLGLETQYF
TRBD2 | medium-sized | TRBJ2-1 | TRBV7-9 | TGTGCCAGCAGCTTTCGAGGACTAGGAGACTACAATGAGCAGTTCTTC | CASSFRGLGDYNEQFF
NA | many | TRBJ1-1 | TRBV6-5 | TGTGCCAGCAGCCACGGCACTGAAGCTTTCTTT | CASSHGTEAFF
NA | many | TRBJ1-2 | TRBV24-1 | TGTGCCACCAGTGAGACAGGCTATGGCTACACCTTC | CATSETGYGYTF
NA | many | TRBJ2-7 | TRBV20-1 | TGCAGTGCACAGCGGACCTACGAGCAGTACTTC | CSAQRTYEQYF
TRBD2 | many | TRBJ2-3 | TRBV29-1 | TGCAGCGTTGTGGGGGGGATCAGGGATACGCAGTATTTT | CSVVGGIRDTQYF
NA | many | TRBJ2-7 | TRBV11-3 | TGTGCCAGCAGTCTTCGCGGGCCGCTCGACGAGCAGTACTTC | CASSLRGPLDEQYF
NA | many | TRBJ2-7 | TRBV18 | TGTGCCAGCTCGCAGGGAGGCTACGAGCAGTACTTC | CASSQGGYEQYF
NA | many | TRBJ2-4 | TRBV18 | TGTGCCAGCTCACCTCGTCCGGACCCCCCGTGGGGGAACATTCAGTACTTC | CASSPRPDPPWGNIQYF
NA | many | TRBJ2-7 | TRBV7-2 | TGTGCCAGCAGCTCGTCCGGGACTGCCTTACGGGAGCAGTACTTC | CASSSSGTALREQYF
TRBD2 | many | TRBJ2-1 | TRBV18 | TGTGCCAGCTCATCGCCGGGACTAGCGGAGTACTACAATGAGCAGTTCTTC | CASSSPGLAEYYNEQFF